This section outlines one TCR beta chain sequence together with its context. The antigen remains undetermined. These data are taken from a study of T cell responses to AZD1222 COVID-19 vaccine. The assay was immunoSEQ multiplex PCR, and TCRdb's table has in-frame clones only and misses some. Here the sample spans 100,000 to 150,000 clones, 80% to 90% being singletons. Whole-study results and caveats: Clonal diversity was possibly underestimated; the donors were predominantly white British and more often female. Spike was spanned by vaccine-associated CD4 TCRs, with dominance at 160-218 and 743-854. After the peak T cell response, and only then, were repertoires sampled. Baseline testing showed seropositivity in only six or seven AZD1222 recipients.

This sequence was found in an adult in good health. This material consisted of peripheral blood, taken on day 0 of AZD1222 vaccination.

CDR3 coding DNA: TGTGCCAGCAGCTTGGATGCCTTATCACGCCCACGGTATGGCTACACCTTC. It encodes CASSLDALSRPRYGYTF. The chain combines TRBV5-4 with TRBJ1-2; D is uncertain. Germline lookup yields CDR1 SGHNT and CDR2 YYREEE (reference sequence). CDR3 length equals 17 residues. V shed 0 bases and J shed 5 bases, with 20 bases lying between them.